Described below is a single T cell receptor beta chain sequence and its context. Assay: immunoSEQ multiplex PCR; the TCRdb copy retains only in-frame clones and omits some. The profile shows approximately 80,000 clones, approximately 90% of them singletons. This entry belongs to a study of OX40 agonist ivuxolimab in advanced cancers. Patients with autoimmune history or systemic immunosuppression were excluded. Germline V gene lookup returns CDR1 MDHEN and CDR2 SYDVKM. The V segment lost 6 bases and the J segment 0 bases; nucleotides outside the gene matches: 9. This CDR3 is built from 18 residues. Sequences were derived from CD4+ or CD8+ T cells sorted from blood, sampled in a trial of the OX40 agonist ivuxolimab. This TCR was recovered from an adult with an advanced solid tumor such as melanoma, head and neck, liver or kidney cancer. The V call is TRBV28, the J call TRBJ2-4, with TRBD2 matching 12 bases. The CDR3 coding sequence is TGTGCCAGCAGAACCGGGACTAGCGGGCCTCTAGCCAAAAACATTCAGTACTTC. This sequence encodes CASRTGTSGPLAKNIQYF.